This TCR beta chain originates from a study of T cell responses to AZD1222 COVID-19 vaccine. For the study at large: Doses given second, at about 4 or about 12 weeks, were pooled. Study outcomes and limitations: Only 5 or 6 people who got AZD1222 tested seropositive at baseline.

Assay used: immunoSEQ multiplex PCR; TCRdb lists only in-frame clones, some missing. The sample contains 100,000 to 130,000 clones, roughly 90% of which appear only once. A note on this clone: Its antigen is not known.

CDR3 size: 18 residues. V gave up 2 bases and J gave up 7 bases; unmatched junction bases: 18. Germline V gives CDR1 MDHEN, CDR2 SYDVKM. This chain joins TRBV28 and TRBJ2-7, with 9 bases lining up with TRBD1. This TCR was recovered from an adult in good health. Sequences were derived from peripheral blood, sampled on day 0 of AZD1222 vaccination. CDR3 in amino acids: CASSLVPPGQGQRGEQYF. CDR3 DNA sequence: TGTGCCAGCAGTTTAGTGCCCCCGGGACAGGGCCAGAGAGGGGAGCAGTACTTC.